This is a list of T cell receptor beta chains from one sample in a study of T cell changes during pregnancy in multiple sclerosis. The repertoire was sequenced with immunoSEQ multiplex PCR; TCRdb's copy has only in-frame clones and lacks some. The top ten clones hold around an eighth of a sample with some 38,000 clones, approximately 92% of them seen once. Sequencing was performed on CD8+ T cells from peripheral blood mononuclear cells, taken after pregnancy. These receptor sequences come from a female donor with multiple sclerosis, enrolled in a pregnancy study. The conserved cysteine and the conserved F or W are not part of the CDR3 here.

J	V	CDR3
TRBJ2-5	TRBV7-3	ASSAELAPKETQY
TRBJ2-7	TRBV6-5	ASRPGTDTIYEQY
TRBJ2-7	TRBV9	ASSVGDRLYEQY
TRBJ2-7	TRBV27	ASSPGPRDFDSYEQY
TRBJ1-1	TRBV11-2	ASSLQGGQGTEAF
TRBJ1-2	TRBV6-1	ASSESRGYNYGYT
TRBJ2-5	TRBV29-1	SVEDRPFGRETQY
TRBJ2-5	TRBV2	ASPSIGHSLEIQQETQY
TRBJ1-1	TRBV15	ATSRGQGTEAF
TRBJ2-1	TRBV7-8	ASSSSGRAHEQF
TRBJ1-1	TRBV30	ASNRRRTEAF
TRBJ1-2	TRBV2	ASSEDYPGYT
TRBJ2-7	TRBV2	ASSARGYEQY
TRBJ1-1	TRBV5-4	ASSRDRAGEAF
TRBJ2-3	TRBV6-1	ASSETPGGGGTDTQY
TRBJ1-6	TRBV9	ASSVGTPSSPLH
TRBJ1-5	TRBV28	ASSITGGGQPQH
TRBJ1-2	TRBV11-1	ASSFDRGAYGYT
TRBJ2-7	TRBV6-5	ASSSGSYEQY
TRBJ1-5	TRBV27	ASSLTLGQGSQPQH
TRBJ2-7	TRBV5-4	ASSLAGGPSEQY
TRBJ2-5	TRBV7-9	ASQTGTAKETQY
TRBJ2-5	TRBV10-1	ASSEDYGETQY
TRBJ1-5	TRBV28	ASSGDRGLNQPQH
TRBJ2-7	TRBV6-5	ASTFGGHPAQY
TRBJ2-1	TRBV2	ASSGGGTRGDDEQF